The 32 T cell receptor beta chains given below trace back to one sample, sequenced in a study of lymphopenia after photon versus proton radiotherapy. Here immunoSEQ multiplex PCR was the method, and the copy in TCRdb shows in-frame clones only, minus some. The data show 15,000 or so clones, roughly 88% seen once. This sample comprised peripheral blood, obtained from a patient treated with proton-based radiotherapy. The receptors come from a man between 70 and 80 years old with pancreatic cancer.

In its sample, this clone was seen a few times. This rearrangement joins TRBV30 to TRBJ1-4; weak D call: TRBD1 (6 bases). With 4 bases removed from V and 8 bases from J, the gap between germline ends came to 11 bases. The germline gives CDR1 GTSNPN, CDR2 SVGIG (reference sequence). CDR3 length: 12 amino acids. CDR3 region: CAWNRDGEKLFF. CDR3 bases: TGTGCCTGGAACAGGGATGGGGAAAAACTGTTTTTT.

This rearrangement joins TRBV7-3 to TRBJ2-1; tentatively, D is TRBD2 (5 bases). The V and J ends lost 2 bases and 6 bases respectively, with 14 bases between them. The CDR3 is 15 residues long. Germline CDR1 is SGHTA and CDR2 is FQGTGA. The CDR3 DNA follows: TGTGCCAGCAGCTTAGACGGGAAGCCCCTCAATGAGCAGTTCTTC. It codes for CASSLDGKPLNEQFF.

The rearrangement joins TRBV5-1 to TRBJ1-2; 8 nucleotides align to TRBD1. CDR3 length: 14 amino acids. Germline trimming cut 4 bases from V and 4 bases from J; bases unmatched to any gene: 6. CDR1 and CDR2 from the germline V gene are SGHRS and YFSETQ. The CDR3: CASSPDRGAYGYTF. CDR3 nucleotides: TGCGCCAGCAGCCCCGACAGGGGCGCCTATGGCTACACCTTC.

The chain couples TRBV11-1 to TRBJ1-3; D not certain. Per germline, CDR1 SGHAT and CDR2 FQDESV (reference sequence). There are 14 residues in the CDR3. Trimming took 6 bases from V and 8 from J, leaving 17 bases between them. DNA for the CDR3: TGTGCCAGCAGTTACGAATACTCCGAGGACACCATATATTTT. This codes for CASSYEYSEDTIYF.

The chain carries TRBV10-3 and TRBJ2-7; TRBD2 might be the D (5 bases). The CDR3 runs to 15 residues. Germline loops: CDR1 ENHRY, CDR2 SYGVKD. V was pared by 0 bases and J by 3 bases, with 12 bases between. CDR3 DNA: TGTGCCATCAGTGAGTCGACCCAGCGGAACTACGAGCAGTACTTC. It encodes CAISESTQRNYEQYF.

The chain employs TRBV7-2 and TRBJ1-2; D possibly corresponds to TRBD1 (6 bases). Per the germline V gene, CDR1 is SGHTA and CDR2 is FQGNSA. This CDR3 is built from 14 residues. The germline V and J ends were trimmed by 2 bases and 8 bases, with 15 bases remaining between them. The CDR3 here is CASSLTVGANGYTF. DNA of the CDR3: TGTGCCAGCAGCTTAACGGTGGGGGCTAACGGCTACACCTTC.

The gene calls are TRBV19 and TRBJ1-1, with D perhaps matching TRBD1 (5 bases). This CDR3 spans 15 amino acids. Trimming took off 11 bases at V and 0 bases at J, with 19 bases between the two ends. Looked up from germline, CDR1 is LNHDA and CDR2 is SQIVND (reference sequence). The CDR3 loop is CAGRMGHTLNTEAFF. CDR3 DNA sequence: TGTGCCGGCCGGATGGGGCATACCTTGAACACTGAAGCTTTCTTT.

The chain combines TRBV10-1 with TRBJ2-1, with 12 bases aligning to TRBD1. The CDR3 has 17 residues. The germline V gene encodes CDR1 WNHNN and CDR2 SYGVQD (reference sequence). The ends lost 2 bases at V and 7 bases at J; junction bases unmatched: 9. The chain's CDR3 is CASSERLGQGAPNEQFF. The CDR3 nucleotides are TGCGCCAGCAGTGAGAGGTTGGGACAGGGGGCGCCGAATGAGCAGTTCTTC.

The chain is built from TRBV10-1 and TRBJ2-7; D is possibly TRBD1 (6 bases). The CDR3 length is 13 residues. Trimming left V 3 bases short and J 7 bases short, with 13 bases between. Germline loops: CDR1 WNHNN, CDR2 SYGVQD (reference sequence). The CDR3 loop is CASSDPVGQEQYF. The CDR3 DNA reads as TGCGCCAGCAGTGATCCCGTAGGACAGGAGCAGTACTTC.

The chain has TRBV7-8 and TRBJ1-1; D uncertain. V was cut by 5 bases and J by 1 base, with 11 bases left in between. CDR3 length: 14 residues. CDR1 and CDR2 (germline): SGHVS, FQNEAQ. The CDR3, as DNA: TGTGCCAGCAGCCCCGGTGGAAGGAACACTGAAGCTTTCTTT. Protein product: CASSPGGRNTEAFF.

This rearrangement joins TRBV18 to TRBJ2-1, with a possible D match to TRBD1 (7 bases). There are 14 residues in the CDR3. Germline V gene sequence: CDR1 KGHSH, CDR2 LQKENI. Trimming removed 5 bases from V and 6 bases from J, with 14 bases in between. CDR3 DNA sequence: TGTGCCAGCTCAAGAGCCCAGGGGGGCAATGAGCAGTTCTTC. It yields the protein CASSRAQGGNEQFF.

V gene TRBV11-2 combines with J gene TRBJ1-6; maybe TRBD1 (6 bases). The V end was cut by 5 bases, the J end by 10 bases, with 15 bases between. The CDR3 runs 14 residues. The V gene's germline CDR1 is SGHAT and CDR2 FQNNGV. CDR3 sequence: CASSQGRDNSPLHF. For the CDR3, the DNA is TGTGCCAGCAGCCAGGGGAGGGACAACTCACCCCTCCACTTT.

This rearrangement joins TRBV15 to TRBJ2-1; weak D call: TRBD2 (5 bases). Deletions cut 5 bases from V and 4 bases from J, with 15 bases between. The CDR3 is 15 residues long. The germline V gene has CDR1 LNHNV and CDR2 YYDKDF (reference sequence). This chain's CDR3 is CATSGESFPYNEQFF. In DNA, the CDR3 is TGTGCCACCAGCGGGGAGAGTTTTCCTTACAATGAGCAGTTCTTC. Complete variable domain (other parts from reference TRBV15 and TRBJ2-1): DAMVIQNPRYQVTQFGKPVTLSCSQTLNHNVMYWYQQKSSQAPKLLFHYYDKDFNNEADTPDNFQSRRPNTSFCFLDIRSPGLGDTAMYLCATSGESFPYNEQFFGPGTRLTVL.

CDR3 DNA: TGCGCCAGCAGCCAAGAGGCTCAGGGTACCTACGAGCAGTACTTC. It translates to CASSQEAQGTYEQYF. The chain combines TRBV4-1 with TRBJ2-7; D is perhaps TRBD1 (5 bases). With 0 bases removed from V and 2 bases from J, the gap between germline ends came to 11 bases. In germline, CDR1 is MGHRA, CDR2 YSYEKL. The CDR3 contains 15 residues.

The rearrangement joins TRBV9 to TRBJ2-1; 10 positions match TRBD2. CDR1 is SGDLS and CDR2 is YYNGEE in the germline V gene. The CDR3 length is 15 residues. V shed 3 bases, J shed 4 bases, and the junction held 4 bases outside the gene matches. The CDR3 sequence is CASSDASGGYNEQFF. The CDR3 DNA sequence: TGTGCCAGCAGCGACGCTAGCGGGGGATACAATGAGCAGTTCTTC.

This clone was counted a single time. CDR3 DNA: TGTGCCAGCAGCCCTCGCCGGAACACTGAAGCTTTCTTT. Amino acids: CASSPRRNTEAFF. The chain recombines TRBV7-3 with TRBJ1-1; D gene unclear. V was trimmed by 5 bases and J by 1 base, leaving 8 bases between them. CDR1 and CDR2 (germline): SGHTA, FQGTGA. There are 13 residues in the CDR3.

The genes are TRBV11-3 and TRBJ2-7, with D uncertain. Germline CDR1 reads SGHNT; CDR2 reads YENEEA. V dropped 1 base and J dropped 4 bases, with 5 bases sitting between them. The CDR3 extends over 12 amino acids. CDR3 in DNA: TGTGCCAGCAGCTTAGTCGGGTACGAGCAGTACTTC. Translated: CASSLVGYEQYF.

This chain joins TRBV15 and TRBJ1-6, with 8 bases aligning to TRBD1. V shed 1 base, J shed 4 bases, and the junction held 6 bases outside the gene matches. CDR3 size: 17 residues. CDR1 LNHNV and CDR2 YYDKDF come from the germline V gene (reference sequence). In nucleotides, the CDR3 is TGTGCCACCAGCAGAGGTGGACAGGGAGCTTATAATTCACCCCTCCACTTT. This translates into CATSRGGQGAYNSPLHF.

This chain joins TRBV7-3 and TRBJ1-1; D is ambiguous. Germline V CDR1 and CDR2: SGHTA, FQGTGA. The CDR3 extends over 13 amino acids. The ends were cut back, 6 bases at V and 1 base at J, with 9 bases in the middle. CDR3 DNA: TGTGCCAGCAGTTCCGACCCGAACACTGAAGCTTTCTTT. It encodes CASSSDPNTEAFF.

The rearrangement links TRBV30 to TRBJ2-3; the match to TRBD2 covers 8 bases. After removal of 2 bases from V and 3 bases from J, the junction contained 10 bases not matched to a gene. CDR3 length: 16 residues. Looked up from germline, CDR1 is GTSNPN and CDR2 is SVGIG (reference sequence). As DNA, the CDR3 is TGTGCCTGGAGTAGGTTGACCGCGGGAGGTACAGATACGCAGTATTTT. Amino acid sequence: CAWSRLTAGGTDTQYF.

This clone was seen only once. The chain recombines TRBV7-2 with TRBJ1-3, with 8 nucleotides matching TRBD1. The CDR3 runs to 14 residues. Trimming took 5 bases from V and 4 from J; bases not matched to a gene: 4. The V gene's germline CDR1 is SGHTA and CDR2 FQGNSA. The CDR3 DNA is TGTGCCAGCAGCCAGACAGGGGAGGGAAACACCATATATTTT. It is translated as CASSQTGEGNTIYF.

The chain carries TRBV18 and TRBJ1-2; TRBD1 aligns across 9 bases. The V gene's germline CDR1 is KGHSH and CDR2 LQKENI. V was clipped by 6 bases and J by 2 bases; unmatched bases: 7. The CDR3 is 15 amino acids. CDR3 amino acids: CASSNSGTGNYGYTF. For the CDR3, the DNA is TGTGCCAGCTCTAACTCCGGGACAGGGAACTATGGCTACACCTTC.

The rearrangement links TRBV2 to TRBJ1-4; TRBD1 matches at 11 bases. The CDR3 spans 14 residues. Per germline, CDR1 SNHLY and CDR2 FYNNEI. V lost 6 bases, J lost 6 bases, and 3 bases stayed unmatched. The CDR3 spells CASSRTGGYEKLFF. The CDR3 DNA follows: TGTGCCAGCAGCCGGACAGGGGGCTATGAAAAACTGTTTTTT.

The V call is TRBV6-1, the J call TRBJ1-2; no clear D. The CDR3 is 14 residues long. CDR1 and CDR2 from the germline V gene are MNHNS and SASEGT. Trimming removed 1 base at V and 8 bases at J, with 14 bases between. The chain's CDR3 is CASSEEEWFGGYTF. CDR3 nucleotides: TGTGCCAGCAGTGAAGAGGAGTGGTTTGGAGGCTACACCTTC.

V usage is TRBV2 and J usage is TRBJ1-2; possibly TRBD1 for D (5 bases). CDR3 size: 14 residues. Germline CDR1 and CDR2: SNHLY and FYNNEI. Trimming took off 6 bases at V and 5 bases at J, with 16 bases between the two ends. CDR3 in amino acids: CASRPTAARYGYTF. DNA of the CDR3: TGTGCCAGCAGGCCGACAGCCGCGAGATATGGCTACACCTTC.

The chain uses TRBV5-8 and TRBJ1-5; no firm D call. With 0 bases removed from V and 5 bases from J, the gap between germline ends came to 9 bases. Germline V gives CDR1 SGHTS, CDR2 YDEGEE. This CDR3 has 14 amino acids. The CDR3 region has the DNA TGTGCCAGCAGCTTGGAAGGGTGGGATCAGCCCCAGCATTTT. It specifies CASSLEGWDQPQHF. Using reference TRBV5-8 and TRBJ1-5 for the parts outside the CDR3, the full variable domain is EAGVTQSPTHLIKTRGQQATLRCSPISGHTSVYWYQQALGLGLQFLLWYDEGEERNRGNFPPRFSGRQFPNYSSELNVNALELEDSALYLCASSLEGWDQPQHFGDGTRLSIL.

The chain links TRBV5-1 to TRBJ2-5; 14 nucleotides line up with TRBD2. There are 17 residues in the CDR3. V lost 4 bases and J lost 1; bases outside the gene matches: 6. Germline loops: CDR1 SGHRS, CDR2 YFSETQ. The CDR3 loop is CASSLGLAGASQETQYF. DNA of the CDR3: TGCGCCAGCAGCCTGGGACTAGCGGGAGCGTCCCAAGAGACCCAGTACTTC.

By its share, this clone is medium-sized. The rearrangement joins TRBV10-3 to TRBJ2-7; 9 nucleotides align to TRBD2. Germline CDR1 ENHRY, CDR2 SYGVKD. Germline trimming cut 3 bases from V and 4 bases from J; bases unmatched to any gene: 10. The CDR3 is 16 amino acids. The CDR3 sequence: CAISEGREGPLYEQYF. CDR3 coding DNA: TGTGCCATCAGTGAAGGGCGGGAGGGCCCTCTTTACGAGCAGTACTTC.

This clone occurred once. This rearrangement joins TRBV7-2 to TRBJ1-3; no clear D. Germline CDR1 is SGHTA and CDR2 is FQGNSA. The V end lost 5 bases, the J end lost 0 bases, and 14 bases lay between the germline ends. This CDR3 is 16 amino acids long. The CDR3 nucleotides read TGTGCCAGCAGCCTTGGCGGGTCTCACTCTGGAAACACCATATATTTT. Translating gives CASSLGGSHSGNTIYF.

This chain uses TRBV6-1 with TRBJ2-7; possible D gene TRBD2, 6 bases. The V gene's germline CDR1 is MNHNS and CDR2 SASEGT. Trimming shortened V by 5 bases and J by 3 bases, and 17 bases separated the two germline ends. CDR3 length equals 15 residues. CDR3 nucleotide sequence: TGTGCCAGCAGTTCCCTGACTAGTGAGAGCTACGAGCAGTACTTC. It yields the protein CASSSLTSESYEQYF.

V and J are TRBV6-5 and TRBJ2-5, with D maybe TRBD1 (5 bases). The CDR3 consists of 16 residues. The ends were cut back, 4 bases at V and 2 bases at J, with 17 bases in the middle. Germline-derived CDR1 and CDR2 are MNHEY and SVGAGI. For the CDR3, the DNA is TGTGCCAGCAGTTTAAGGGGCCAGCTGCGACAAGAGACCCAGTACTTC. Its translation is CASSLRGQLRQETQYF.

The CDR3 region is CASSEGTGHNEKLFF. In DNA, the CDR3 is TGTGCCAGCAGTGAAGGGACAGGCCATAATGAAAAACTGTTTTTT. This chain joins TRBV25-1 and TRBJ1-4; 8 bases agree with TRBD1. In germline, CDR1 is MGHDK, CDR2 SYGVNS. With V trimmed by 2 bases and J by 4 bases, 3 bases remained unmatched. CDR3 length equals 15 residues. Complete variable domain (other parts from reference TRBV25-1 and TRBJ1-4): EADIYQTPRYLVIGTGKKITLECSQTMGHDKMYWYQQDPGMELHLIHYSYGVNSTEKGDLSSESTVSRIRTEHFPLTLESARPSHTSQYLCASSEGTGHNEKLFFGSGTQLSVL.